The 14 T cell receptor beta chains listed next were all sequenced from one sample in a study of blood T cells in healthy people across ages. Primed by a sample-barcoded 5' primer and a J-beta primer mix, a second PCR proceeded for about 7 to 11 cycles. TCRdb independently ran MiXCR on the 5' RACE reads; one entry per CDR3 protein. In the table there are more than 650,000 distinct CDR3 sequences, 40% to 65% of which are singletons. The sample consisted of blood. The source of these receptors is a man older than 75 in good health.

There are a few counts of this clonotype. The chain combines TRBV7-8 with TRBJ2-5, with D tentatively TRBD2 (6 bases). CDR1 and CDR2 (germline): SGHVS, FQNEAQ. Trimming removed 4 bases at V and 5 bases at J, with 17 bases between. The CDR3 sequence is 15 residues long. CDR3 DNA sequence: TGTGCCAGCAGCTCGGCGCGGGAAAGTAGGGAGACCCAGTACTTC. It yields the protein CASSSARESRETQYF. The full variable domain, rest sourced from reference TRBV7-8 and TRBJ2-5, is GAGVSQSPRYKVAKRGQDVALRCDPISGHVSLFWYQQALGQGPEFLTYFQNEAQLDKSGLPSDRFFAERPEGSVSTLKIQRTQQEDSAVYLCASSSARESRETQYFGPGTRLLVL.

The CDR3 here is CASSLAPPSNEQFF. The DNA for the CDR3 is TGCGCCAGCAGCTTGGCCCCGCCTTCCAATGAGCAGTTCTTC. The chain joins TRBV5-1 to TRBJ2-1; D remains unclear. Trimming left V 0 bases short and J 6 bases short, with 10 bases between. The CDR3 is 14 residues long. Germline V lookup: CDR1 SGHRS, CDR2 YFSETQ.

The chain combines TRBV7-2 with TRBJ2-1; D remains unclear. This CDR3 spans 14 amino acids. The germline gives CDR1 SGHTA, CDR2 FQGNSA. Trimming took off 5 bases at V and 8 bases at J, with 16 bases between the two ends. CDR3 DNA: TGTGCCAGCAGCCCAAGGTTAGGGTCAGATGAGCAGTTCTTC. Protein product: CASSPRLGSDEQFF.

To note about this clonotype: Possible read error: a much larger clone is one base away. The chain couples TRBV11-2 to TRBJ2-7; D remains ambiguous. The V gene's germline CDR1 is SGHAT and CDR2 FQNNGV. This CDR3 has 16 residues. V was trimmed by 0 bases and J by 9 bases, leaving 21 bases between them. The CDR3 protein is CASSLDQGSAVLGQYF. In DNA, the CDR3 is TGTGCCAGCAGCTTAGATCAAGGCAGCGCCGTTCTTGGGCAGTACTTC.

The rearrangement uses TRBV2 and TRBJ2-5; 7 positions match TRBD2. The ends lost 8 bases at V and 0 bases at J; junction bases unmatched: 9. There are 15 residues in the CDR3. Looked up from germline, CDR1 is SNHLY and CDR2 is FYNNEI. The CDR3 DNA is TGTGCCAGCGGTAGTTTGGGGGGGAACCAAGAGACCCAGTACTTC. This encodes CASGSLGGNQETQYF.

J is TRBJ1-2 and V is TRBV5-1; 11 nucleotides line up with TRBD1. The CDR3 spans 17 residues. The germline gives CDR1 SGHRS, CDR2 YFSETQ. V gave up 3 bases and J gave up 2 bases; unmatched junction bases: 9. In DNA, the CDR3 is TGCGCCAGCAGCTATCTACCGGGACAGGGGGTCAACTATGGCTACACCTTC. Its translation: CASSYLPGQGVNYGYTF. Variable domain in full (rest from reference TRBV5-1 and TRBJ1-2): KAGVTQTPRYLIKTRGQQVTLSCSPISGHRSVSWYQQTPGQGLQFLFEYFSETQRNKGNFPGRFSGRQFSNSRSEMNVSTLELGDSALYLCASSYLPGQGVNYGYTFGSGTRLTVV.

There are a few counts of this clonotype. The chain uses TRBV25-1 and TRBJ1-1, with D possibly TRBD1 on 6 matching bases. The CDR3 is 15 amino acids. V was pared by 1 base and J by 4 bases, with 13 bases between. Looked up from germline, CDR1 is MGHDK and CDR2 is SYGVNS. The chain's CDR3 is CASSEFAGVGTEAFF. The CDR3 coding sequence is TGTGCCAGCAGTGAATTTGCAGGGGTCGGCACTGAAGCTTTCTTT.

The V gene is TRBV18, the J gene TRBJ2-1; 9 bases fit TRBD2. Trimming cost V 3 bases and J 4 bases; bases outside gene matches: 4. There are 15 residues in the CDR3. Germline lookup yields CDR1 KGHSH and CDR2 LQKENI. The CDR3 DNA is TGTGCCAGCTCACCGCCAGCGGGAGGATACAATGAGCAGTTCTTC. This translates into CASSPPAGGYNEQFF. Supplemented by reference TRBV18 and TRBJ2-1, the full variable domain reads NAGVMQNPRHLVRRRGQEARLRCSPMKGHSHVYWYRQLPEEGLKFMVYLQKENIIDESGMPKERFSAEFPKEGPSILRIQQVVRGDSAAYFCASSPPAGGYNEQFFGPGTRLTVL.

This clonotype was seen more than once but under ten times. The chain uses TRBV9 and TRBJ2-7; D might be TRBD2 (5 bases). The CDR3 is 14 amino acids. Trimming shortened V by 2 bases and J by 1 base, and 10 bases separated the two germline ends. CDR1 is SGDLS and CDR2 is YYNGEE in the germline V gene. The CDR3, as DNA: TGTGCCAGCAGCGTGTCCACTAGTTCCTACGAGCAGTACTTC. It is translated as CASSVSTSSYEQYF.

The chain carries TRBV7-2 and TRBJ2-7, with D perhaps matching TRBD2 (5 bases). Germline-derived CDR1 and CDR2 are SGHTA and FQGNSA. Trimming shortened V by 0 bases and J by 3 bases, and 12 bases separated the two germline ends. The CDR3 sequence is 15 residues long. The DNA of the CDR3 is TGTGCCAGCAGCTTAGCCCCGGGGTTCGGCTACGAGCAGTACTTC. It specifies CASSLAPGFGYEQYF.

The chain combines TRBV6-5 with TRBJ2-5; the match to TRBD2 covers 7 bases. Germline V gene sequence: CDR1 MNHEY, CDR2 SVGAGI. J was trimmed by 1 base and V by 5 bases; bases with no gene match: 7. This CDR3 has 15 residues. The CDR3 sequence: CASSVVAGAQETQYF. The CDR3 DNA sequence: TGTGCCAGCAGTGTGGTAGCGGGCGCCCAAGAGACCCAGTACTTC.

The chain joins TRBV5-1 to TRBJ2-1; unclear D gene. The CDR3 is 14 residues long. CDR1 is SGHRS and CDR2 is YFSETQ in the germline V gene. V dropped 0 bases and J dropped 6 bases, with 10 bases sitting between them. CDR3 in amino acids: CASSLEGGFNEQFF. CDR3 sequence (DNA): TGCGCCAGCAGCTTGGAGGGCGGCTTCAATGAGCAGTTCTTC.

This chain uses TRBV7-2 with TRBJ2-3; no firm D call. This CDR3 has 14 amino acids. Trimming took 5 bases from V and 6 from J, leaving 15 bases between them. Germline assignment: CDR1 SGHTA and CDR2 FQGNSA. The chain's CDR3 is CTSSVGVGKDTQYF. The CDR3 region has the DNA TGTACCAGCAGCGTAGGTGTGGGAAAGGATACGCAGTATTTT.

The rearrangement uses TRBV6-1 and TRBJ2-7; 9 bases are shared with TRBD2. Germline trimming cut 7 bases from V and 2 bases from J; bases unmatched to any gene: 12. In germline, CDR1 is MNHNS, CDR2 SASEGT. The CDR3 consists of 16 residues. The CDR3 DNA reads TGTGCCAGCACCTTACTAGCGGGCTTCGGGACCTACGAGCAGTACTTC. Translating it yields CASTLLAGFGTYEQYF.